This is a list of T cell receptor beta chains from one sample in a study of identical twins. Each CDR3 protein gets one entry after TCRdb re-called the 5' RACE reads with MiXCR. Here the sample spans 1,800,000 or so distinct CDR3 sequences, more than 30% being singletons. The sample taken for sequencing was cord blood. The receptors stem from a newborn girl in good health. The CDR3 runs from the conserved cysteine through the conserved F or W. The D gene is left open where the match is weak. Expanded clones are given a class, and other clones once, few, many or no size at all.

j_call | clone_size | d_call | v_call | cdr3_aa | cdr3_nt
TRBJ2-1 | - | - | TRBV20-1 | CSANRGGAMDEQFF | TGCAGTGCCAATCGAGGGGGGGCCATGGATGAGCAGTTCTTC
TRBJ2-7 | - | TRBD1 | TRBV27 | CASSLARPGQGSYEQYF | TGTGCCAGCAGTTTGGCCCGTCCGGGACAGGGTTCCTACGAGCAGTACTTC
TRBJ2-3 | - | - | TRBV25-1 | CATKPQGPDTQYF | TGTGCCACCAAACCACAGGGCCCAGATACGCAGTATTTT
TRBJ1-5 | few | - | TRBV12-3/TRBV12-4 | CASSLVGRDQPQHF | TGTGCCAGCAGTTTAGTTGGGCGGGATCAGCCCCAGCATTTT
TRBJ2-7 | few | - | TRBV6-6 | CASGGEQYF | TGTGCCAGCGGCGGGGAGCAGTACTTC
TRBJ2-5 | - | - | TRBV14 | CASSQVEWTQYF | TGTGCCAGCAGCCAAGTTGAGTGGACCCAGTACTTC
TRBJ2-1 | few | - | TRBV10-1 | CASSLVVGGEQFF | TGCGCCAGCAGCCTAGTGGTCGGGGGTGAGCAGTTCTTC
TRBJ1-2 | - | - | TRBV29-1 | CSVDGFGGYTF | TGCAGCGTCGATGGTTTTGGTGGCTACACCTTC
TRBJ2-3 | - | - | TRBV7-6 | CASSLEVNGRADTQYF | TGTGCCAGCAGCTTAGAGGTTAACGGGAGAGCAGATACGCAGTATTTT
TRBJ2-3 | - | - | TRBV27 | CASSLLSAGPDTQYF | TGTGCCAGCAGTTTATTGTCCGCGGGTCCAGATACGCAGTATTTT
TRBJ1-6 | once | TRBD1 | TRBV7-9 | CASSSDRAGNSPPHF | TGTGCCAGCAGCTCTGACAGGGCCGGTAATTCACCCCCCCACTTT
TRBJ2-3 | - | - | TRBV28 | CASSFDRPGDTQYF | TGTGCCAGCAGTTTTGACAGGCCCGGGGATACGCAGTATTTT
TRBJ1-3 | - | - | TRBV12-3/TRBV12-4 | CASSLEGVGNTIYF | TGTGCCAGCAGTTTAGAGGGAGTTGGAAACACCATATATTTT
TRBJ2-3 | - | TRBD2 | TRBV28 | CASSVSGRVADTQYF | TGTGCCAGCAGTGTAAGCGGGAGGGTGGCAGATACGCAGTATTTT
TRBJ2-5 | - | - | TRBV5-5 | CASSLARGSLETQYF | TGTGCCAGCAGCTTGGCCAGAGGGAGCCTAGAGACCCAGTACTTC
TRBJ2-3 | few | - | TRBV3-1 | CASSQERGRSTDTQYF | TGTGCCAGCAGCCAAGAGAGGGGCCGTAGCACAGATACGCAGTATTTT
TRBJ2-7 | - | - | TRBV20-1 | CSARLDGTYEQYF | TGCAGTGCTAGGCTAGACGGGACCTACGAGCAGTACTTC
TRBJ2-1 | - | - | TRBV7-9 | CASNSVGLRGEETQFF | TGTGCCAGCAACTCTGTCGGTCTCAGGGGGGAAGAGACCCAGTTCTTC
TRBJ1-2 | - | TRBD1 | TRBV20-1 | CSAREAGGGYGYTF | TGCAGTGCTAGAGAGGCAGGGGGCGGCTATGGCTACACCTTC
TRBJ1-5 | - | - | TRBV27 | CASRNRDQPQHF | TGTGCCAGCCGAAACAGGGATCAGCCCCAGCATTTT
TRBJ1-4 | - | - | TRBV20-1 | CSAGGSRNEKLFF | TGCAGTGCTGGCGGCAGCCGGAATGAAAAACTGTTTTTT
TRBJ2-4 | few | TRBD2 | TRBV20-1 | CSASDAGEREQYF | TGCAGTGCTAGTGACGCGGGAGAGAGAGAGCAGTACTTC
TRBJ2-1 | - | - | TRBV7-9 | CASSFQRHSKYNEQFF | TGTGCCAGCAGCTTCCAGCGCCACTCCAAATACAATGAGCAGTTCTTC
TRBJ2-1 | few | - | TRBV12-3/TRBV12-4 | CASSRGVSRWEQFF | TGTGCCAGCAGTCGCGGGGTCTCCAGGTGGGAGCAGTTCTTC
TRBJ2-3 | few | - | TRBV20-1 | CSARDLGYRHPDTQYF | TGCAGTGCTAGAGATTTGGGGTACCGGCACCCAGATACGCAGTATTTT
TRBJ1-4 | - | - | TRBV2 | CASSEGWLTNEKLFF | TGTGCCAGCAGTGAAGGGTGGCTAACTAATGAAAAACTGTTTTTT
TRBJ2-5 | - | TRBD2 | TRBV3-1 | CASSRLAGAKETQYF | TGTGCCAGCAGTCGACTAGCGGGGGCCAAAGAGACCCAGTACTTC
TRBJ2-1 | few | TRBD2 | TRBV20-1 | CSARTSGPDNEQFF | TGCAGTGCCAGGACTAGCGGGCCAGACAATGAGCAGTTCTTC
TRBJ2-4 | - | - | TRBV6-6 | CASSYSASLSGQYF | TGTGCCAGCAGTTACTCGGCTAGCCTCTCGGGGCAGTACTTC
TRBJ1-5 | - | - | TRBV9 | CARKIGGSLQPQHF | TGTGCCAGAAAGATCGGGGGGAGTTTGCAGCCCCAGCATTTT
TRBJ2-7 | many | - | TRBV6-2/TRBV6-3 | CASSWTNYEQYF | TGTGCCAGCAGTTGGACAAACTACGAGCAGTACTTC
TRBJ1-1 | - | TRBD1 | TRBV5-1 | CASSLATGGSTEAFF | TGCGCCAGCAGCTTGGCGACAGGGGGCTCCACTGAAGCTTTCTTT
TRBJ2-7 | - | - | TRBV4-1 | CASSQDLPFYNEQYF | TGCGCCAGCAGCCAAGATCTTCCTTTCTACAATGAGCAGTACTTC
TRBJ1-2 | - | - | TRBV4-1 | CASSQGGTELYGYTF | TGCGCCAGCAGCCAAGGAGGGACCGAACTCTATGGCTACACCTTC
TRBJ2-7 | few | - | TRBV5-1 | CASSLGEIEGEQYF | TGCGCCAGCAGCTTGGGAGAGATTGAGGGCGAGCAGTACTTC
TRBJ1-2 | - | - | TRBV5-1 | CASRPGGSGNYGHTF | TGCGCCAGCAGACCCGGGGGGTCCGGAAACTATGGCCACACCTTC
TRBJ1-5 | - | - | TRBV28 | CASSKGGRQPQHF | TGTGCCAGCAGTAAGGGAGGACGACAGCCCCAGCATTTT
TRBJ2-7 | - | - | TRBV20-1 | CSATPDGSYEQYF | TGCAGTGCCACCCCGGACGGATCCTACGAGCAGTACTTC
TRBJ2-1 | - | - | TRBV24-1 | CATSGSPSSYNEQFF | TGTGCCACCAGTGGTAGCCCCAGCTCCTACAATGAGCAGTTCTTC
TRBJ2-5 | - | - | TRBV25-1 | CASSEFKGKETQYF | TGTGCCAGCAGTGAATTTAAAGGGAAAGAGACCCAGTACTTC
TRBJ1-2 | - | - | TRBV5-5 | CASSLERGRGYGYTF | TGTGCCAGCAGCTTGGAGCGGGGCAGGGGCTATGGCTACACCTTC